One and the same sample provided the 8 T cell receptor beta chains below, sequenced in a study of cytomegalovirus exposure and HLA in healthy donors (dated 2017 in TCRdb). Libraries were made using the immunoSEQ multiplex PCR assay. For the multiplex PCR, a mixture combining 60 forward primers for TCR Vbeta segments and 13 reverse primers for TCR Jbeta segments was used. This is the immuneACCESS table as TCRdb keeps it, with only in-frame sequences that have V and J called. A part of the clones is gone; compared with another copy, unresolved V genes explain less than half, and the rest is unexplained. For this sample the table gives fewer than 140,000 clones, of which 60% to 80% were detected only once. The ten top clones hold 2% to 2.5% of the sample. The sample was PBMCs. Every receptor here comes from a man aged 35 to 55 in good health and CMV-seronegative.

This clone was seen only once. The gene calls are TRBV19 and TRBJ1-3; maybe TRBD1 (5 bases). V was cut by 7 bases and J by 4 bases, with 14 bases left in between. CDR3 length equals 14 residues. Per germline, CDR1 LNHDA and CDR2 SQIVND (reference sequence). This chain's CDR3 is CASTPRTYGNTIYF. CDR3 coding DNA: TGTGCCAGTACCCCACGGACATACGGAAACACCATATATTTT.

This chain uses TRBV5-1 with TRBJ2-1; 12 positions match TRBD1. Germline V CDR1 and CDR2: SGHRS, YFSETQ. Trimming took 3 bases from V and 8 from J; bases not matched to a gene: 9. The CDR3 length is 16 residues. CDR3 residues: CASSSVAGTGGHEQFF. Written as DNA, the CDR3 is TGCGCCAGCAGCTCGGTCGCCGGGACAGGGGGCCATGAGCAGTTCTTC.

This clone has a handful of counts. The chain joins TRBV5-5 to TRBJ2-1, with TRBD2 identical over 9 bases. The CDR3 has 15 amino acids. V gave up 4 bases and J gave up 6 bases; unmatched junction bases: 8. In germline, CDR1 is SGHKS, CDR2 YYEKEE (reference sequence). CDR3 residues: CASSLRAGGGNEQFF. DNA for the CDR3: TGTGCCAGCAGCCTTAGAGCGGGGGGCGGCAATGAGCAGTTCTTC.

The chain recombines TRBV10-1 with TRBJ2-3, with unresolved D. Germline-derived CDR1 and CDR2 are WNHNN and SYGVQD (reference sequence). Trimming removed 0 bases at V and 5 bases at J, with 6 bases between. CDR3 size: 13 residues. In nucleotides, the CDR3 is TGCGCCAGCAGTGAGTCGATCGGAGATACGCAGTATTTT. Amino acid sequence: CASSESIGDTQYF.

This clone was observed a handful of times. The chain couples TRBV7-6 to TRBJ2-5; 8 nucleotides agree with TRBD1. Trimming removed 5 bases from V and 5 bases from J; junction bases left unmatched: 10. The CDR3 consists of 15 residues. The germline CDR1 and CDR2 sequences are SGHVS and FNYEAQ. The CDR3 protein is CASSPTGAPGETQYF. The CDR3 nucleotides read TGTGCCAGCAGCCCGACAGGGGCCCCCGGGGAGACCCAGTACTTC.

This clone was detected only once. The chain couples TRBV25-1 to TRBJ2-1, with D perhaps matching TRBD1 (6 bases). CDR1 is MGHDK, CDR2 SYGVNS, per germline. The V end was cut by 10 bases, the J end by 4 bases, with 14 bases between. The CDR3 is made up of 13 amino acids. The DNA of the CDR3 is TGTGCCACCCGTGGACAGTTATACAATGAGCAGTTCTTC. Translating it yields CATRGQLYNEQFF.

The V gene is TRBV18, the J gene TRBJ2-2; 9 bases are a match to TRBD2. The CDR3 length is 17 residues. CDR1 and CDR2 from the germline V gene are KGHSH and LQKENI. V gave up 4 bases and J gave up 2 bases; unmatched junction bases: 8. The CDR3 DNA sequence: TGTGCCAGCTCACAGCCGCCTAGCGGGATTAACACCGGGGAGCTGTTTTTT. Residues: CASSQPPSGINTGELFF.

The chain is built from TRBV11-2 and TRBJ2-7; 11 bases agree with TRBD1. Germline-derived CDR1 and CDR2 are SGHAT and FQNNGV. The CDR3 has 15 residues. Losses at the gene ends were 5 bases for V and 1 base for J; bases not matched to a gene: 4. The CDR3 loop reads CASSARDRGSYEQYF. The CDR3, as DNA: TGTGCCAGCAGCGCTCGGGACAGGGGGTCCTACGAGCAGTACTTC.